Described below is a single TCR beta chain sequence and its context. Its antigen is unidentified. This specimen comes from a study of shared clonotypes between healthy human individuals. Study-wide points: Measured sharing among donors was expected to vary with sequencing depth.

Only in-frame clones appear in the TCRdb table, and some are missing; sequencing was by immunoSEQ multiplex PCR. The data hold about 700,000 clones, with about 90% observed a single time. The naive CD8 fraction comprised CD45RO-negative cells positively selected for CCR7 and excluded terminally differentiated effector memory CD45RA+ cells. Every donor, a Caucasian adult, lived in Nashville, Tennessee. The sequenced material came from naive CD8+ T cells sorted from blood. The receptor's source is a man younger than 40 in good health.

The CDR3 DNA follows: TGTGCCAGCATTGGGTCAGACACCGGGGAGCTGTTTTTT. Translating gives CASIGSDTGELFF. This chain uses TRBV27 with TRBJ2-2; no reliable D call. This CDR3 contains 13 residues. From germline, CDR1 is MNHEY and CDR2 SMNVEV (reference sequence). Trimming stripped 7 bases from V and 3 bases from J, with 9 bases between.